This note documents a single T cell receptor beta chain sequence. This sample was included in a study of blood T cell repertoires in COVID-19. Data came from immunoSEQ multiplex PCR; TCRdb stores just in-frame clones and leaves some out. Here the sample spans 150,000 or so clones, 75% to 90% being singletons. The CDR3 has 13 residues. Germline assignment: CDR1 SNHLY and CDR2 FYNNEI. The V end was cut by 8 bases, the J end by 3 bases, with 12 bases between. The TCR originated in a woman aged 40 to 50 with acute or convalescent COVID-19. The sequencing input was peripheral blood. The chain carries TRBV2 and TRBJ2-3; weak D call: TRBD2 (5 bases). For the CDR3, the DNA is TGTGCCAGCGGACTGTGGGTGACAGATACGCAGTATTTT. Amino acid sequence: CASGLWVTDTQYF.